This passage covers 12 T cell receptor beta chains from one sample sequenced in a study of cytomegalovirus exposure and HLA in healthy donors. Primers: 60 Vbeta forward and 13 Jbeta reverse. Only in-frame clones appear in the TCRdb table, and some are missing; sequencing was by immunoSEQ multiplex PCR. The data show 90,000 to 100,000 clones, 74% seen once. The sequenced sample consisted of PBMCs. These receptors originate from a male donor in good health and CMV-seronegative.

CDR3 nucleotides: TGTGCCAGCAAGGTGGGACAGGGGATAAACATTCAGTACTTC. It yields the protein CASKVGQGINIQYF. The V gene is TRBV6-1, the J gene TRBJ2-4; 10 bases are shared with TRBD1. V was clipped by 7 bases and J by 6 bases; unmatched bases: 6. CDR1 is MNHNS, CDR2 SASEGT, per germline. The length of the CDR3 is 14 residues.

The rearrangement joins TRBV6-5 to TRBJ2-2; no definite D call. Looked up from germline, CDR1 is MNHEY and CDR2 is SVGAGI. Trimming took off 2 bases at V and 6 bases at J, with 13 bases between the two ends. The CDR3 runs 15 residues. The CDR3: CASSYGTRRAGELFF. The CDR3 DNA reads as TGTGCCAGCAGTTACGGAACCCGACGGGCCGGGGAGCTGTTTTTT.

The chain links TRBV27 to TRBJ2-3, with D uncertain. Deletions cut 5 bases from V and 7 bases from J, with 16 bases between. The CDR3 extends over 14 amino acids. The V gene's germline CDR1 is MNHEY and CDR2 SMNVEV (reference sequence). The CDR3, as DNA: TGTGCCAGCAGTCCCAACCGGGTCTCGTATACGCAGTATTTT. Encoded protein: CASSPNRVSYTQYF.

This rearrangement joins TRBV7-7 to TRBJ1-1; 7 bases map to TRBD1. Germline lookup yields CDR1 SSHAT and CDR2 FNYEAQ (reference sequence). Germline trimming cut 5 bases from V and 4 bases from J; bases unmatched to any gene: 10. This CDR3 is built from 15 residues. The CDR3 nucleotides are TGTGCCAGCAGCCACGGGGGCCAGGGGGTCACTGAAGCTTTCTTT. Its translation is CASSHGGQGVTEAFF.

V is TRBV2 and J is TRBJ1-2, with D tentatively TRBD1 (5 bases). The CDR3 has 13 residues. Deletions cut 7 bases from V and 0 bases from J, with 9 bases between. CDR1 is SNHLY, CDR2 FYNNEI, per germline. The CDR3 region has the DNA TGTGCCAGCACTACAGGCCCTAACTATGGCTACACCTTC. Protein: CASTTGPNYGYTF. Together with reference TRBV2 and TRBJ1-2, the CDR3 gives the full variable domain: EPEVTQTPSHQVTQMGQEVILRCVPISNHLYFYWYRQILGQKVEFLVSFYNNEISEKSEIFDDQFSVERPDGSNFTLKIRSTKLEDSAMYFCASTTGPNYGYTFGSGTRLTVV.

This clone has a single count. This chain joins TRBV7-2 and TRBJ2-6; a possible D gene is TRBD1 (6 bases). In germline, CDR1 is SGHTA, CDR2 FQGNSA. V lost 0 bases and J 0 bases, leaving 15 bases between the germline ends. The CDR3 has 19 amino acids. CDR3 DNA: TGTGCCAGCAGCTTAGCGGGACGGGACACCTTCTCTGGGGCCAACGTCCTGACTTTC. It translates to CASSLAGRDTFSGANVLTF.

The chain uses TRBV7-2 and TRBJ1-3, with 8 bases that match TRBD1. With 2 bases clipped from V and 0 bases from J, the junction kept 3 bases outside the gene matches. CDR3 length equals 16 residues. Germline V CDR1 and CDR2: SGHTA, FQGNSA. DNA of the CDR3: TGTGCCAGCAGCTTACAGGGGGCAGGCTCTGGAAACACCATATATTTT. Its translation is CASSLQGAGSGNTIYF. Complete variable domain (other parts from reference TRBV7-2 and TRBJ1-3): GAGVSQSPSNKVTEKGKDVELRCDPISGHTALYWYRQSLGQGLEFLIYFQGNSAPDKSGLPSDRFSAERTGGSVSTLTIQRTQQEDSAVYLCASSLQGAGSGNTIYFGEGSWLTVV.

J is TRBJ2-1 and V is TRBV6-4; 7 nucleotides align to TRBD2. V gave up 0 bases and J gave up 7 bases; unmatched junction bases: 9. CDR3 length: 16 amino acids. Germline V lookup: CDR1 MRHNA, CDR2 SNTAGT. The CDR3 coding sequence is TGTGCCAGCAGTGACTCCGGGGAGGGTGGTTCGAATGAGCAGTTCTTC. This gives the protein CASSDSGEGGSNEQFF.

The genes are TRBV15 and TRBJ1-2; 9 positions match TRBD1. Germline V gene data show CDR1 as LNHNV and CDR2 as YYDKDF (reference sequence). This CDR3 has 15 amino acids. V was pared by 1 base and J by 4 bases, with 4 bases of the junction left unmatched. The CDR3 DNA sequence: TGTGCCACCAGCAGAGGAACGACAGGGGGCTATGGCTACACCTTC. It encodes CATSRGTTGGYGYTF.

The chain couples TRBV27 to TRBJ2-3, with TRBD2 matching 9 bases. The junction had 4 bases not matched to a gene; V was cut back by 7 bases and J by 2 bases. The CDR3 extends over 14 amino acids. Germline CDR1 and CDR2: MNHEY and SMNVEV (reference sequence). The CDR3 bases are TGTGCCAGCACTGTAGCGGGAGCCACAGATACGCAGTATTTT. It translates to CASTVAGATDTQYF.

V gene TRBV6-1 combines with J gene TRBJ2-7; 8 bases align to TRBD1. V lost 2 bases, J lost 2 bases, and 5 bases stayed unmatched. This CDR3 contains 15 residues. Germline V lookup: CDR1 MNHNS, CDR2 SASEGT. The CDR3 loop reads CASSERWDRTYEQYF. CDR3 sequence (DNA): TGTGCCAGCAGTGAACGGTGGGACAGGACCTACGAGCAGTACTTC.

This chain connects TRBV15 to TRBJ2-5; 12 bases map to TRBD1. The germline CDR1 and CDR2 sequences are LNHNV and YYDKDF (reference sequence). CDR3 length: 17 residues. With 1 base clipped from V and 6 bases from J, the junction kept 9 bases outside the gene matches. The CDR3 DNA reads TGTGCCACCAGCAGAGTGACCGGGACAGGGGGCGCGAAGACCCAGTACTTC. Its translation: CATSRVTGTGGAKTQYF.